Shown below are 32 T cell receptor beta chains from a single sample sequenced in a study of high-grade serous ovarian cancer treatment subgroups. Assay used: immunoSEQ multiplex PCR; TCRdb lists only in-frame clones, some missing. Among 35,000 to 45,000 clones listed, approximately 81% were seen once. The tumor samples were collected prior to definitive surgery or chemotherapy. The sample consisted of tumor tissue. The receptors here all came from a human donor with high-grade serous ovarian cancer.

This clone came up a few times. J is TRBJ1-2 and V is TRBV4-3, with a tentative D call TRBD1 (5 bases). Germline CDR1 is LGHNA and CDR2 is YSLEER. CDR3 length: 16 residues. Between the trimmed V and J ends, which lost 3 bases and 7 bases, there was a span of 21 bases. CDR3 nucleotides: TGCGCCAGCAGCCAGAGGGTTTTGGGGGTAGAGGTTGGCTACACCTTC. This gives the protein CASSQRVLGVEVGYTF.

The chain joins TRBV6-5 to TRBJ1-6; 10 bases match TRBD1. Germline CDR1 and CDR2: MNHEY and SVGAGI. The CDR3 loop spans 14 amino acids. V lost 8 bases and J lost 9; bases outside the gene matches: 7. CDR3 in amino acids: CASGIGQGGSPLHF. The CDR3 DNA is TGTGCCAGCGGGATCGGACAGGGGGGTTCACCCCTCCACTTT.

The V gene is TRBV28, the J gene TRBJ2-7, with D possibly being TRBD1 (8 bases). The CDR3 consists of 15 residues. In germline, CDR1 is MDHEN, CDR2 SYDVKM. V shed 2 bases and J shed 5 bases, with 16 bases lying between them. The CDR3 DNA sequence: TGTGCCAGCAGTTTAATCCACAGGGGGGGCAACGAGCAGTACTTC. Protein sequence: CASSLIHRGGNEQYF.

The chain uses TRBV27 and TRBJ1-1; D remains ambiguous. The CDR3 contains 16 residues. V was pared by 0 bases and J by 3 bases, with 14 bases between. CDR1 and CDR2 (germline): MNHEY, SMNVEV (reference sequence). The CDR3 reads CASSLSPVSPYTEAFF. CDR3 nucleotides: TGTGCCAGCAGTTTATCGCCCGTGTCCCCCTACACTGAAGCTTTCTTT.

In DNA form, the CDR3 reads TGTGCCAGCAGCTCCAATGACAGGGGCGAACGTGAGACCCAGTACTTC. Translation gives CASSSNDRGERETQYF. The chain joins TRBV7-3 to TRBJ2-5, with TRBD1 identical over 8 bases. The germline CDR1 and CDR2 sequences are SGHTA and FQGTGA. The trim removed 4 bases at V and 5 bases at J, leaving 12 bases unmatched. CDR3 length equals 16 residues.

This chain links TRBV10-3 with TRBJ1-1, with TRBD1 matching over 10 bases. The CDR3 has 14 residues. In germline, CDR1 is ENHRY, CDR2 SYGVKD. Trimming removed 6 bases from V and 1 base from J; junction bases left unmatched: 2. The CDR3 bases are TGTGCCATCAGGGGGGACAGGGGGAACACTGAAGCTTTCTTT. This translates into CAIRGDRGNTEAFF.

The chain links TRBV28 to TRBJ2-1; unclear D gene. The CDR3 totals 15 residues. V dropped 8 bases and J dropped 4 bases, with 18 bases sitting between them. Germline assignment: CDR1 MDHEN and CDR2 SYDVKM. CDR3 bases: TGTGCCAGCCGGACGTCGGGCGGACCTTACAATGAGCAGTTCTTC. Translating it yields CASRTSGGPYNEQFF.

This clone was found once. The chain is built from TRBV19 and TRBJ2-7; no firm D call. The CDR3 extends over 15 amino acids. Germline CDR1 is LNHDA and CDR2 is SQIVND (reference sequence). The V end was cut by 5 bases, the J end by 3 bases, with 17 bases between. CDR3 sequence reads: CASSSPQGGDYEQYF. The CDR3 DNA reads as TGTGCCAGTAGTTCCCCTCAAGGCGGAGACTACGAGCAGTACTTC. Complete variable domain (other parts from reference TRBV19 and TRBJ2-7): DGGITQSPKYLFRKEGQNVTLSCEQNLNHDAMYWYRQDPGQGLRLIYYSQIVNDFQKGDIAEGYSVSREKKESFPLTVTSAQKNPTAFYLCASSSPQGGDYEQYFGPGTRLTVT.

The CDR3 loop is CASSPRGFGGYGYTF. CDR3 in DNA: TGTGCCAGCAGCCCGCGGGGGTTTGGGGGCTATGGCTACACCTTC. The rearrangement uses TRBV28 and TRBJ1-2; maybe TRBD1 (5 bases). Germline values: CDR1 MDHEN, CDR2 SYDVKM. The germline V and J ends were trimmed by 6 bases and 4 bases, with 18 bases remaining between them. The CDR3 is 15 residues long.

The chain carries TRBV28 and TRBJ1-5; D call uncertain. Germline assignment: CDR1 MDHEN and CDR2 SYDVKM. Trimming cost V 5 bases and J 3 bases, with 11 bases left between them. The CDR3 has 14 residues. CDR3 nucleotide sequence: TGTGCCAGCAGTCTCAGACGGGTCAATCAGCCCCAGCATTTT. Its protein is CASSLRRVNQPQHF. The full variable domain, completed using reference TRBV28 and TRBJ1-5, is DVKVTQSSRYLVKRTGEKVFLECVQDMDHENMFWYRQDPGLGLRLIYFSYDVKMKEKGDIPEGYSVSREKKERFSLILESASTNQTSMYLCASSLRRVNQPQHFGDGTRLSIL.

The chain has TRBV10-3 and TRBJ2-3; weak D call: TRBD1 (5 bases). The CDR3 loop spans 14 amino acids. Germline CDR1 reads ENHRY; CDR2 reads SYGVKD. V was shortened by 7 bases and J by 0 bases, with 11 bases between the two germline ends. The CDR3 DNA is TGTGCCATCACCCAGGGCTCTAGCACAGATACGCAGTATTTT. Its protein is CAITQGSSTDTQYF.

The CDR3 nucleotides read TGTGCCAGCAGCAAACAGAAACCCTCTGGAAACACCATATATTTT. It codes for CASSKQKPSGNTIYF. V usage is TRBV7-9 and J usage is TRBJ1-3; no reliable D call. Germline V gene lookup returns CDR1 SEHNR and CDR2 FQNEAQ (reference sequence). The CDR3 length is 15 residues. V was shortened by 5 bases and J by 0 bases, with 11 bases between the two germline ends.

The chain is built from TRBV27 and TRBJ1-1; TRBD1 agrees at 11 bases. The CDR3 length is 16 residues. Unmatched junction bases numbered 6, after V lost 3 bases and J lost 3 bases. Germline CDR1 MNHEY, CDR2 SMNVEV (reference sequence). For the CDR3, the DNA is TGTGCCAGCAGTTTGACTCCGGGACAGGGGGACACTGAAGCTTTCTTT. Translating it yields CASSLTPGQGDTEAFF.

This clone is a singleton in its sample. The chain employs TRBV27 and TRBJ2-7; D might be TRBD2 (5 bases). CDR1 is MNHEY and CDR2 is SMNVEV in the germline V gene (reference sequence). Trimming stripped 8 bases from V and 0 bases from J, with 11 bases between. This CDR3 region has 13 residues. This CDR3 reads CASGERSSYEQYF. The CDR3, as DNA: TGTGCCAGCGGGGAGCGGAGCTCCTACGAGCAGTACTTC.

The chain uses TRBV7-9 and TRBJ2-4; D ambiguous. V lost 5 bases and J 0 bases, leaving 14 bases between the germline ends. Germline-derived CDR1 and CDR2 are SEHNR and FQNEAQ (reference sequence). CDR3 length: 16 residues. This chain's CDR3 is CASSQGSSIAKNIQYF. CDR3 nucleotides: TGTGCCAGCAGCCAAGGTTCCAGTATAGCCAAAAACATTCAGTACTTC.

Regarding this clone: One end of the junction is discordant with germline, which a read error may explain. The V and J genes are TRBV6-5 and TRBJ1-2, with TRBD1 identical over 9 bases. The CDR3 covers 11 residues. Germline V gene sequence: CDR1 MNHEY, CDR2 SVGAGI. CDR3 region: CASRDRARYAF. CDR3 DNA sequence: TGTGCCAGCCGGGACAGGGCCCGCTACGCCTTC.

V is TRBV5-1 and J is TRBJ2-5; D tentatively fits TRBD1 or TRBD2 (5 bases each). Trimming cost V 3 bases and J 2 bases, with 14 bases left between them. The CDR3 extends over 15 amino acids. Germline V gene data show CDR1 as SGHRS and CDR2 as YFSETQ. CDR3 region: CASSSGEGWQETQYF. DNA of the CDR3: TGCGCCAGCAGCTCCGGCGAGGGGTGGCAAGAGACCCAGTACTTC.

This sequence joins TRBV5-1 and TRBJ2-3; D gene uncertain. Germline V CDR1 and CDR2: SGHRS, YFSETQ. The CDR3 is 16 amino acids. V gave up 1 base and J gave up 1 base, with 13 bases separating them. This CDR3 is CASSLNGLAGTDTQYF. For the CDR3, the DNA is TGCGCCAGCAGCTTGAATGGGCTGGCTGGCACAGATACGCAGTATTTT.

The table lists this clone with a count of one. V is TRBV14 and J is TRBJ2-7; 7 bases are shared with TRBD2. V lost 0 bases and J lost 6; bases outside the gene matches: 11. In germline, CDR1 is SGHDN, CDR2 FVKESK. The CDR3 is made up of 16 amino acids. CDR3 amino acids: CASSQEAASGFSEQYF. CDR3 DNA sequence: TGTGCCAGCAGCCAAGAGGCGGCTAGCGGTTTTAGCGAGCAGTACTTC.

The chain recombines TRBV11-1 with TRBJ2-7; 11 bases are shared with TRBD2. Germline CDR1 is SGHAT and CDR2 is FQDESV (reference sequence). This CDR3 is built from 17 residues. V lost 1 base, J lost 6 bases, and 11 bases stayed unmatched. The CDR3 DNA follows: TGTGCCAGCAGCTTAGAGGCCACTAGCGGGAGTAAAGGCGAGCAGTACTTC. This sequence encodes CASSLEATSGSKGEQYF.

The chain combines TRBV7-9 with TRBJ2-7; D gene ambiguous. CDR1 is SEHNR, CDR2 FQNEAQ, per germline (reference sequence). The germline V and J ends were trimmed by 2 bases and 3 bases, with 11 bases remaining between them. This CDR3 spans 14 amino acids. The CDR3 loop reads CASSLKQVSYEQYF. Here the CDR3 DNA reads TGTGCCAGCAGCTTAAAGCAGGTTAGCTACGAGCAGTACTTC.

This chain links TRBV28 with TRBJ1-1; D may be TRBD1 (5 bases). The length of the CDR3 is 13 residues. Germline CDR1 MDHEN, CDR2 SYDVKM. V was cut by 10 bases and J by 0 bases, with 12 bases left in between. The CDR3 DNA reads TGTGCCACCCGGACAACTTTGAACACTGAAGCTTTCTTT. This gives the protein CATRTTLNTEAFF.

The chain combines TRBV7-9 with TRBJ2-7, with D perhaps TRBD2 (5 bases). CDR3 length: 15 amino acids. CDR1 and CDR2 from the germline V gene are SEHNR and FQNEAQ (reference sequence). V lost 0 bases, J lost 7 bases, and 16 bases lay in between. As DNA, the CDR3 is TGTGCCAGCAGCTTAGCGCTACAGTGGGAGAGAGAGCAGTACTTC. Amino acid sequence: CASSLALQWEREQYF.

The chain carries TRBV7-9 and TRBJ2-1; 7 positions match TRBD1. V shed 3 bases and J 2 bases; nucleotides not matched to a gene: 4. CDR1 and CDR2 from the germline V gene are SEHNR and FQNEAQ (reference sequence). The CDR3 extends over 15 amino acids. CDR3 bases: TGTGCCAGCAGCTTTATGACAGGGCCCTACAATGAGCAGTTCTTC. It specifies CASSFMTGPYNEQFF. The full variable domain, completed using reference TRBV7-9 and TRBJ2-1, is DTGVSQNPRHKITKRGQNVTFRCDPISEHNRLYWYRQTLGQGPEFLTYFQNEAQLEKSRLLSDRFSAERPKGSFSTLEIQRTEQGDSAMYLCASSFMTGPYNEQFFGPGTRLTVL.

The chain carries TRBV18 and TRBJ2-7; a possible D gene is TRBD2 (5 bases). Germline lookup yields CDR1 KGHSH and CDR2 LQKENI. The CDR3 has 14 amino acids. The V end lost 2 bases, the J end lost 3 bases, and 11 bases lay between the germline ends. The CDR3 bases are TGTGCCAGCTCACCAAGGCGGGCCCTCTACGAGCAGTACTTC. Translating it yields CASSPRRALYEQYF.

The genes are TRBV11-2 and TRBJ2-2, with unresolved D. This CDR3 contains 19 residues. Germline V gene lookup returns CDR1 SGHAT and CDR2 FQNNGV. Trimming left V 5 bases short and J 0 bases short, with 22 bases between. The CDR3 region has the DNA TGTGCCAGCAGCCATCGGGCGTTGGGTCGCCGATCGAACACCGGGGAGCTGTTTTTT. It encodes CASSHRALGRRSNTGELFF.

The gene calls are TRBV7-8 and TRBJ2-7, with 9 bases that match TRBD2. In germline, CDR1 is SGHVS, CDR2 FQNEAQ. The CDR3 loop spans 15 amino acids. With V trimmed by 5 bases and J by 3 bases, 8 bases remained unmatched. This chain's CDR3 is CASSGSSGTVYEQYF. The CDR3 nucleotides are TGTGCCAGCAGCGGCTCTAGCGGGACAGTCTACGAGCAGTACTTC.

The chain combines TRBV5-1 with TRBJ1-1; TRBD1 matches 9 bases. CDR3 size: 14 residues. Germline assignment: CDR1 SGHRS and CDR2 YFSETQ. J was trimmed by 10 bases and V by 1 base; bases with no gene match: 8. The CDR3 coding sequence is TGCGCCAGCAGCTTGTCGTACGGGGGACAGGGAGCTTTCTTT. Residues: CASSLSYGGQGAFF. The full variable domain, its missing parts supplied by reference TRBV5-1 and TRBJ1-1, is KAGVTQTPRYLIKTRGQQVTLSCSPISGHRSVSWYQQTPGQGLQFLFEYFSETQRNKGNFPGRFSGRQFSNSRSEMNVSTLELGDSALYLCASSLSYGGQGAFFGQGTRLTVV.

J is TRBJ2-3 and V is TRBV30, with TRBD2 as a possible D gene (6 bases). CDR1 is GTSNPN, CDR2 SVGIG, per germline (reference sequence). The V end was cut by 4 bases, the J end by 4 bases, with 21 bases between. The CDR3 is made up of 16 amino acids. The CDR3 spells CAWKPTTGEGADTQYF. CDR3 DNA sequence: TGTGCCTGGAAGCCAACTACGGGGGAAGGGGCAGATACGCAGTATTTT.

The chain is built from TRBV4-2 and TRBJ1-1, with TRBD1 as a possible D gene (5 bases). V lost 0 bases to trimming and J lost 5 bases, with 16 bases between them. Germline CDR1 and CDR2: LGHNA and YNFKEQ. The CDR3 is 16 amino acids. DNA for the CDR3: TGTGCCAGCAGCCAAGATGTGTCGGGGGGGGGAACTGAAGCTTTCTTT. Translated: CASSQDVSGGGTEAFF.

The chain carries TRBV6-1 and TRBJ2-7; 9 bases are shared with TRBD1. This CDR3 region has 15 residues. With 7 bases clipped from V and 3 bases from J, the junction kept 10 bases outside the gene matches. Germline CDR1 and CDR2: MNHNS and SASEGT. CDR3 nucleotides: TGTGCCAGCATGCCGGGACAGGGCTATGACTACGAGCAGTACTTC. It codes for CASMPGQGYDYEQYF.

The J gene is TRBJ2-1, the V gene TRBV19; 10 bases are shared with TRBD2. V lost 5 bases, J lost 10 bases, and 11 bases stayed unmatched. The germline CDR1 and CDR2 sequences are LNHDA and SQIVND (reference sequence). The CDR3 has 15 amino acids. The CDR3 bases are TGTGCCAGTAGTGCAGGGGGGACTAGCGTGGTAGAGCAGTTCTTC. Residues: CASSAGGTSVVEQFF.